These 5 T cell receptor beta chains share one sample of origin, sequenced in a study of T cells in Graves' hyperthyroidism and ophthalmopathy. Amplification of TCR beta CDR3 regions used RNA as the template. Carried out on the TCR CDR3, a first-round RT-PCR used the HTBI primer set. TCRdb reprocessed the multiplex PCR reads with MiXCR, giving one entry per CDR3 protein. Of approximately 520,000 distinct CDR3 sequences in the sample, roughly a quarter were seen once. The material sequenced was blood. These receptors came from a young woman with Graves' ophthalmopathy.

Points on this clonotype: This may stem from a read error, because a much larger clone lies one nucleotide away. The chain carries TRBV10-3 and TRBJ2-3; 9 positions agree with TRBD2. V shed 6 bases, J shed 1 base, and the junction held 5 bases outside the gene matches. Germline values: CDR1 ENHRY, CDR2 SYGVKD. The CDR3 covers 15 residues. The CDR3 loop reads CAISPTSGGTDTQYF. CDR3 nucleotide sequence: TGTGCCATCAGCCCGACTAGCGGAGGCACAGATACGCAGTATTTT.

The CDR3 bases are TGTGCCTGGAGTCTAGGGGGGGGCTTCCAAGAGACCCAGTACTTC. This gives the protein CAWSLGGGFQETQYF. This chain uses TRBV30 with TRBJ2-5; possibly TRBD2 for D (7 bases). V gave up 2 bases and J gave up 1 base, with 14 bases separating them. CDR3 length: 15 amino acids. Germline V gives CDR1 GTSNPN, CDR2 SVGIG (reference sequence). Based on the CDR3 plus reference TRBV30 and TRBJ2-5, the full variable domain is SQTIHQWPATLVQPVGSPLSLECTVEGTSNPNLYWYRQAAGRGLQLLFYSVGIGQISSEVPQNLSASRPQDRQFILSSKKLLLSDSGFYLCAWSLGGGFQETQYFGPGTRLLVL.

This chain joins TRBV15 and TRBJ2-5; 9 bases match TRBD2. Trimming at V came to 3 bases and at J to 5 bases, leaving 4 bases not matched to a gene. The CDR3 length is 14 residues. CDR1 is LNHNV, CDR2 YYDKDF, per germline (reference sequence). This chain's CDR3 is CATSRGSGRETQYF. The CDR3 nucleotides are TGTGCCACCAGCAGGGGCAGCGGGAGGGAGACCCAGTACTTC. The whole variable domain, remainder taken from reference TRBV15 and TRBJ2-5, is DAMVIQNPRYQVTQFGKPVTLSCSQTLNHNVMYWYQQKSSQAPKLLFHYYDKDFNNEADTPDNFQSRRPNTSFCFLDIRSPGLGDTAMYLCATSRGSGRETQYFGPGTRLLVL.

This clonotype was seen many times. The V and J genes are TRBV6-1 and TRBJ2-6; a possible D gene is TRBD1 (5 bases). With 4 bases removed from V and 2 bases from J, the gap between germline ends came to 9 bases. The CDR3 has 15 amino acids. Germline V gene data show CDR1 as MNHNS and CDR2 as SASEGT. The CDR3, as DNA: TGTGCCAGCAGTGGATCAGGGACTGGGGCCAACGTCCTGACTTTC. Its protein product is CASSGSGTGANVLTF.

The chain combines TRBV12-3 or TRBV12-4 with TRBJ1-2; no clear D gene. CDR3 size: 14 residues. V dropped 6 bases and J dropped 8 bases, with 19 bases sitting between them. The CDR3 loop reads CASSPFRRVDGYTF. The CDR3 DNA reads TGTGCCAGCAGCCCATTCAGGAGGGTGGACGGCTACACCTTC.